This entry lists 17 T cell receptor beta chains sequenced from one sample in a study of blood T cell repertoires in COVID-19. TCRdb keeps only in-frame clones here, not all; method: immunoSEQ multiplex PCR. The data contain 25,000 to 35,000 clones, about 88% of them singletons. What was sequenced was peripheral blood. The source of these receptors is a human donor in a cohort sampled during active COVID-19.

The chain is built from TRBV30 and TRBJ2-7, with a possible D match to TRBD2 (5 bases). V was pared by 3 bases and J by 2 bases, with 11 bases between. CDR3 length: 13 amino acids. Germline values: CDR1 GTSNPN, CDR2 SVGIG (reference sequence). In nucleotides, the CDR3 is TGTGCCTGGAGCCGTCCCGGGACCTACGAGCAGTACTTC. Its translation is CAWSRPGTYEQYF.

This chain joins TRBV7-8 and TRBJ2-5; D possibly corresponds to TRBD2 (6 bases). Germline V gives CDR1 SGHVS, CDR2 FQNEAQ. The CDR3 is 16 residues long. Trimming cost V 0 bases and J 5 bases, with 16 bases left between them. The CDR3 DNA reads TGTGCCAGCAGCTTAGCCTCGGGGGTGGATTGGGAGACCCAGTACTTC. This gives the protein CASSLASGVDWETQYF.

The chain recombines TRBV4-3 with TRBJ2-5, with TRBD2 matching 8 bases. With V trimmed by 3 bases and J by 5 bases, 8 bases remained unmatched. The CDR3 runs 15 residues. The germline V gene has CDR1 LGHNA and CDR2 YSLEER. CDR3 sequence (DNA): TGCGCCAGCAGCCAGACGCGGGGGGAGGGGGAGACCCAGTACTTC. It is translated as CASSQTRGEGETQYF.

The rearrangement links TRBV9 to TRBJ1-2, with D perhaps TRBD1 (6 bases). The CDR3 spans 19 residues. Trimming removed 4 bases from V and 0 bases from J, with 25 bases in between. CDR1 is SGDLS, CDR2 YYNGEE, per germline. CDR3 amino acids: CASSYYSWTAIEANYGYTF. CDR3 DNA sequence: TGTGCCAGCAGCTACTACTCCTGGACAGCGATCGAAGCTAACTATGGCTACACCTTC.

The CDR3 region is CASSPGPMTGGNYGYTF. CDR3 DNA: TGTGCCAGCTCACCAGGCCCCATGACAGGGGGCAACTATGGCTACACCTTC. The chain combines TRBV18 with TRBJ1-2; 10 positions match TRBD1. CDR1 and CDR2 from the germline V gene are KGHSH and LQKENI. The CDR3 extends over 17 amino acids. Trimming took 2 bases from V and 2 from J; bases not matched to a gene: 8.

The chain is built from TRBV7-9 and TRBJ2-7, with no clear D. The V end lost 4 bases, the J end lost 3 bases, and 7 bases lay between the germline ends. The CDR3 is made up of 12 amino acids. Germline V gene data show CDR1 as SEHNR and CDR2 as FQNEAQ (reference sequence). The CDR3 DNA reads as TGTGCCAGCAGCTACTTTAGCTACGAGCAGTACTTC. It encodes CASSYFSYEQYF.

The chain is built from TRBV4-2 and TRBJ1-2, with TRBD1 identical over 7 bases. The CDR3 has 13 residues. V was clipped by 11 bases and J by 8 bases; unmatched bases: 14. Germline CDR1 and CDR2: LGHNA and YNFKEQ. Here the CDR3 DNA reads TGTGCCCGAGGGGGCAGCAGGGTGGGGGGCTACACCTTC. Residues: CARGGSRVGGYTF.

The chain recombines TRBV9 with TRBJ1-1, with D possibly being TRBD1 (6 bases). Trimming removed 3 bases from V and 1 base from J, with 7 bases in between. The CDR3 sequence is 13 residues long. Germline lookup yields CDR1 SGDLS and CDR2 YYNGEE. As DNA, the CDR3 is TGTGCCAGCAGCGAGACAGGGAACACTGAAGCTTTCTTT. Its protein is CASSETGNTEAFF.

The chain carries TRBV6-2 or TRBV6-3 and TRBJ2-7; tentative D call: TRBD2 (6 bases). CDR3 length: 13 amino acids. CDR1 MNHEY and CDR2 SVGEGT come from the germline V gene. The germline V and J ends were trimmed by 6 bases and 2 bases, with 11 bases remaining between them. This chain's CDR3 is CASSSGSTYEQYF. The CDR3 region has the DNA TGTGCCAGCAGCTCCGGGAGCACCTACGAGCAGTACTTC.

The V call is TRBV7-3, the J call TRBJ2-3, with D possibly matching TRBD2 (7 bases). V lost 1 base to trimming and J lost 1 base, with 9 bases between them. CDR1 and CDR2 (germline): SGHTA, FQGTGA. This CDR3 has 15 amino acids. DNA of the CDR3: TGTGCCAGCAGCTTAAGGGGGGGCGGCACAGATACGCAGTATTTT. Its protein is CASSLRGGGTDTQYF.

This clone has only one observation. CDR3 in amino acids: CASSQDPWDRGGYGYTF. For the CDR3, the DNA is TGTGCCAGCAGCCAAGATCCCTGGGACAGGGGAGGCTATGGCTACACCTTC. This chain uses TRBV4-2 with TRBJ1-2; 10 bases line up with TRBD1. V shed 0 bases, J shed 4 bases, and the junction held 8 bases outside the gene matches. This CDR3 spans 17 amino acids. Germline V gene data show CDR1 as LGHNA and CDR2 as YNFKEQ.

The chain carries TRBV12-3 or TRBV12-4 and TRBJ2-7; TRBD2 might be the D (5 bases). This CDR3 spans 13 amino acids. V dropped 3 bases and J dropped 3 bases, with 9 bases sitting between them. CDR3 loop: CASSLRANYEQYF. The CDR3, as DNA: TGTGCCAGCAGTTTGAGGGCCAACTACGAGCAGTACTTC.

The rearrangement links TRBV11-2 to TRBJ2-7; TRBD1 matches at 7 bases. The V gene's germline CDR1 is SGHAT and CDR2 FQNNGV. J was trimmed by 5 bases and V by 5 bases; bases with no gene match: 15. The CDR3 spans 16 residues. The CDR3 DNA follows: TGTGCCAGCAGCGGAACGCAACAGGGGATTCGAGACGAGCAGTACTTC. It is translated as CASSGTQQGIRDEQYF.

Points on this clone: Compared with germline, one end of the junction differs, possibly owing to a read error. This rearrangement joins TRBV13 to TRBJ1-5, with a possible D match to TRBD1 (5 bases). CDR1 and CDR2 (germline): PRHDT, FYEKMQ (reference sequence). The CDR3 has 14 amino acids. CDR3 sequence reads: CASSLGHLNQPQHF. The CDR3 DNA follows: TGTGCCAGCAGCCTAGGACACCTCAATCAGCCCCAGCATTTT.

The rearrangement uses TRBV27 and TRBJ1-1; 7 bases are shared with TRBD1. The trim removed 3 bases at V and 3 bases at J, leaving 1 base unmatched. Germline-derived CDR1 and CDR2 are MNHEY and SMNVEV (reference sequence). This CDR3 region has 13 residues. The CDR3 DNA reads as TGTGCCAGCAGTTTTCAGGGGGACACTGAAGCTTTCTTT. Protein product: CASSFQGDTEAFF.

As concerns this clone: A read error may account for a junction end that differs from germline. This sequence joins TRBV10-3 and TRBJ1-1; 7 bases are shared with TRBD1. This CDR3 is 12 amino acids long. Germline V CDR1 and CDR2: ENHRY, SYGVKD. The CDR3 bases are TGTGCCATCACGACAGGGAACAGTGAAGCTTTCTTT. It codes for CAITTGNSEAFF.

V usage is TRBV4-2 and J usage is TRBJ2-4; D perhaps matches TRBD1 (6 bases). The V gene's germline CDR1 is LGHNA and CDR2 YNFKEQ. There are 13 residues in the CDR3. V was shortened by 3 bases and J by 8 bases, with 11 bases between the two germline ends. CDR3 bases: TGTGCCAGCAGCCATGGACAGTCCGACATTCAGTACTTC. Its translation is CASSHGQSDIQYF.